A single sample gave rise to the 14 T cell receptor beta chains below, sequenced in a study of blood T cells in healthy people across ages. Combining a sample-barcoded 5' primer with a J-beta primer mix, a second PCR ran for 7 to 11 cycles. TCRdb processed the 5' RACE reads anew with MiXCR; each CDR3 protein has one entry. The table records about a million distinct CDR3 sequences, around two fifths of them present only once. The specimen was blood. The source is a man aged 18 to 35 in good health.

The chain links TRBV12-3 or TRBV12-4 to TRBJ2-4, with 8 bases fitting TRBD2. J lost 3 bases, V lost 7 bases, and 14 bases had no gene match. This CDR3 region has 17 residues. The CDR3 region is CASTLNVAGTSKNIQYF. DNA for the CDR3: TGTGCCAGCACCCTTAATGTCGCGGGGACTAGCAAAAACATTCAGTACTTC.

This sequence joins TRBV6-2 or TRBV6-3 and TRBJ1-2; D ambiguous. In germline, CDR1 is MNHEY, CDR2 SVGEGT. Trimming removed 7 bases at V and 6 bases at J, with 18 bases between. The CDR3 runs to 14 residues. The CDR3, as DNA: TGTGCCAGCACCCACCTCGGGATACGGGATGGCTACACCTTC. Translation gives CASTHLGIRDGYTF.

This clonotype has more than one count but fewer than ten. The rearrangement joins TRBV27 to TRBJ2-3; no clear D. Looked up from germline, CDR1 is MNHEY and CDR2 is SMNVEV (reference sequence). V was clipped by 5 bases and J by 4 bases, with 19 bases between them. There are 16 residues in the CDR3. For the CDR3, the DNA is TGTGCCAGCAGTACACGACTGGAAAGAGGCGCAGATACGCAGTATTTT. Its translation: CASSTRLERGADTQYF.

The CDR3 sequence: CASSDDTYNEQYF. The CDR3 nucleotides read TGTGCCAGCAGCGATGACACCTACAATGAGCAGTACTTC. This chain links TRBV27 with TRBJ2-1, with D unclear. The J call may be mistaken, given a closer DNA end match to TRBJ2-7. The CDR3 is 13 amino acids. Per germline, CDR1 MNHEY and CDR2 SMNVEV (reference sequence).

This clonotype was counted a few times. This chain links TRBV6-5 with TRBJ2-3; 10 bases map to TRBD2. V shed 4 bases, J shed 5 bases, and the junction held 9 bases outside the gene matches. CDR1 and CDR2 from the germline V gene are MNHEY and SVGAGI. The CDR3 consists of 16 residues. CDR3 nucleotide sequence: TGTGCCAGCAGTTTCTCTAGCGGGGGACAGGAAGATACGCAGTATTTT. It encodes CASSFSSGGQEDTQYF.

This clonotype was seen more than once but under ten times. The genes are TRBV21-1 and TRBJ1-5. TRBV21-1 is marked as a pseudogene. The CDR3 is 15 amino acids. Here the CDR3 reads CASSKESNSNQPQHF. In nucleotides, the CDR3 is TGTGCCAGCAGCAAAGAGTCCAATAGCAATCAGCCCCAGCATTTT.

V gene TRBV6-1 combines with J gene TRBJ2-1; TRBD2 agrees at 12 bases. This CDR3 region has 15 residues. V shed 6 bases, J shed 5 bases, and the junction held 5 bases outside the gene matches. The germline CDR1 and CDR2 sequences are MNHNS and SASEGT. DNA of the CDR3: TGTGCCAGCAGCCACAGACTAGCGGGGGACAATGAGCAGTTCTTC. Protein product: CASSHRLAGDNEQFF.

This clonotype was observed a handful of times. DNA for the CDR3: TGCAGTGCTAGCCCCACACGGTACACTGAAGCTTTCTTT. Protein: CSASPTRYTEAFF. The chain uses TRBV20-1 and TRBJ1-1; D is uncertain. Germline V gene data show CDR1 as DFQATT and CDR2 as SNEGSKA (reference sequence). The CDR3 consists of 13 residues. With 3 bases removed from V and 3 bases from J, the gap between germline ends came to 11 bases.

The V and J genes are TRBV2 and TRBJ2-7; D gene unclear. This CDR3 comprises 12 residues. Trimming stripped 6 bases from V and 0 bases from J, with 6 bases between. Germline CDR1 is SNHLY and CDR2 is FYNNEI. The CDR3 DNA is TGTGCCAGCAGGGGATTCTCCTACGAGCAGTACTTC. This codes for CASRGFSYEQYF.

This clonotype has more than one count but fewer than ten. The DNA of the CDR3 is TGCGCCAGCAGCCAAGATTTGGGGGGGCCTAGGGATGAGCAGTTCTTC. Its translation: CASSQDLGGPRDEQFF. V gene TRBV4-1 combines with J gene TRBJ2-1; possibly TRBD2 for D (7 bases). The CDR3 is 16 residues long. In germline, CDR1 is MGHRA, CDR2 YSYEKL. The V and J ends lost 0 bases and 8 bases respectively, with 17 bases between them.

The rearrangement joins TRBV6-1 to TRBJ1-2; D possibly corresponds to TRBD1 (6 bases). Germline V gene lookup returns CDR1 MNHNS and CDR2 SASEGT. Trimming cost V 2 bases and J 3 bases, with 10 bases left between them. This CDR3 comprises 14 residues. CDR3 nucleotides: TGTGCCAGCAGTGAAACCGGGACACACTATGGCTACACCTTC. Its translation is CASSETGTHYGYTF.

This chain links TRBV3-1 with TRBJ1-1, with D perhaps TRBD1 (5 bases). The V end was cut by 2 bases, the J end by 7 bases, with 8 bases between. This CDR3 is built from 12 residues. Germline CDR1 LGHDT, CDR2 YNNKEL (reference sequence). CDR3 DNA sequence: TGTGCCAGCAGCCAACGACAGCTTGAAGCTTTCTTT. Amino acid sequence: CASSQRQLEAFF.

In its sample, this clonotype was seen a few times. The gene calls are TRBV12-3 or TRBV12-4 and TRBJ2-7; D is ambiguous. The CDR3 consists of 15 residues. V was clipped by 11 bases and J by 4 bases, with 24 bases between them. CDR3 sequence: CAVRMGYVRLYEQYF. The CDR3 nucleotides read TGTGCCGTCCGCATGGGGTACGTCAGACTTTACGAGCAGTACTTC.

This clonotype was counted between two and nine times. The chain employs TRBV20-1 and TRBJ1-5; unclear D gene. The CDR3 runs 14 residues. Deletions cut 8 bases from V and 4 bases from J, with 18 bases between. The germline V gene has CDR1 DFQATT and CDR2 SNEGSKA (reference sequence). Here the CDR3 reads CSLPGRRVNQPQHF. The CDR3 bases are TGCAGTCTTCCAGGACGGAGAGTGAATCAGCCCCAGCATTTT.